The rows below give T cell receptor beta chains drawn from one sample of a study of cytomegalovirus exposure and HLA in healthy donors. Produced via immunoSEQ multiplex PCR; TCRdb's table is partial and in-frame only. The sample has 95,000 to 150,000 clones. Sequences were obtained from PBMCs. The receptor source for this set is a man aged 18 to 29 in good health and CMV-seronegative. CDR3s include the opening cysteine and the closing phenylalanine or tryptophan. A D gene is named only where the DNA matches it firmly.

d_call: TRBD1; j_call: TRBJ1-1; v_call: TRBV30; cdr3_nt: TGTCTTCCGCGGGACAGCCGAAACACTGAAGCTTTCTTT; cdr3_aa: CLPRDSRNTEAFF
d_call: NA; j_call: TRBJ1-5; v_call: TRBV28; cdr3_nt: TGTGCCAGCAGTTTTGTGGGCTCAGGCAATCAGCCCCAGCATTTT; cdr3_aa: CASSFVGSGNQPQHF
d_call: NA; j_call: TRBJ2-3; v_call: TRBV9; cdr3_nt: TGTGCCAGCAGCGCGTCCACAGATACGCAGTATTTT; cdr3_aa: CASSASTDTQYF
d_call: NA; j_call: TRBJ1-5; v_call: TRBV27; cdr3_nt: TGTGCCAGCAGTTTGGGGGCTAGCAATCAGCCCCAGCATTTT; cdr3_aa: CASSLGASNQPQHF
d_call: TRBD2; j_call: TRBJ2-7; v_call: TRBV19; cdr3_nt: TGTGCCAGTAGTACACACCAGGGACTAGCGGGAGTATCCGAGCAGTACTTC; cdr3_aa: CASSTHQGLAGVSEQYF
d_call: TRBD2; j_call: TRBJ2-2; v_call: TRBV27; cdr3_nt: TGTGCCAGCAGTGAATGGACTAGCGGATCCACCGGGGAGCTGTTTTTT; cdr3_aa: CASSEWTSGSTGELFF
d_call: TRBD1; j_call: TRBJ1-4; v_call: TRBV25-1; cdr3_nt: TGTGCCAGCAGTGGACAGGGAGGTGGGAAACTGTTTTTT; cdr3_aa: CASSGQGGGKLFF
d_call: NA; j_call: TRBJ1-6; v_call: TRBV10-2; cdr3_nt: TGCGCCAGCAGGGATACACAGGGATCCCCCCTCCACTTT; cdr3_aa: CASRDTQGSPLHF
d_call: NA; j_call: TRBJ2-3; v_call: TRBV6-5; cdr3_nt: TGTGCCAGCAGTTTCGTTCGGGACACAGATACGCAGTATTTT; cdr3_aa: CASSFVRDTDTQYF
d_call: NA; j_call: TRBJ2-7; v_call: TRBV28; cdr3_nt: TGTGCCAGCAGACCAGTAGCGCCACTTGGCGAGCAGTACTTC; cdr3_aa: CASRPVAPLGEQYF
d_call: NA; j_call: TRBJ1-2; v_call: TRBV6-5; cdr3_nt: TGTGCCAGCAGTTACGCGGGGGCAGGGGAGGATTATGGCTACACCTTC; cdr3_aa: CASSYAGAGEDYGYTF
d_call: NA; j_call: TRBJ2-5; v_call: TRBV2; cdr3_nt: TGTGCCAGCAGTGAAACTAGGGCCCAAGAGACCCAGTACTTC; cdr3_aa: CASSETRAQETQYF